This TCR beta chain appears in the sequencing data of a study of T cells in Graves' hyperthyroidism and ophthalmopathy. The CDR3 is 15 residues long. Trimming removed 2 bases from V and 5 bases from J, with 15 bases in between. Study-level results: Before onset, ophthalmopathy was predicted by the model a median roughly 6.8 months earlier.

This clonotype was seen many times. Its antigen is as yet unknown. Researchers amplified the TCR beta CDR3 regions from RNA transcripts. HTBI primers drove first-round RT-PCR of the TCR CDR3. TCRdb recomputed calls from the multiplex PCR reads with MiXCR, one row per CDR3 protein. The sample lists about 840,000 distinct CDR3 sequences, around 39% occurring once. The chain couples TRBV12-3 or TRBV12-4 to TRBJ1-1, with D possibly TRBD1 on 5 matching bases. This TCR was sampled from a man aged 18 to 29 with Graves' hyperthyroidism. Sequencing was performed on blood. The CDR3 is CASSLPQGVGTEAFF. DNA of the CDR3: TGTGCCAGCAGTTTACCCCAAGGGGTGGGGACTGAAGCTTTCTTT.